These 10 T cell receptor beta chains originate from one sample sequenced in a study of T cell repertoires in cytomegalovirus infection. The antigens of these receptors remain unknown. TCRdb called the reads again in MiXCR, with one record for every CDR3 protein. The sample holds tens of thousands of distinct CDR3 sequences, roughly a quarter seen once. Here the sequenced sample was CD8+ T cells from cultured PBMCs, taken from culture after CMV antigen stimulation. Every receptor here comes from a human donor in good health (CMV status not recorded). Some clones in this sample may be carry-over from other donors' samples.

In this sample, this clonotype turned up many times. V is TRBV24-1 and J is TRBJ2-3; D may be TRBD1 or TRBD2 (5 bases each). Per germline, CDR1 KGHDR and CDR2 SFDVKD. The ends were cut back, 5 bases at V and 3 bases at J, with 23 bases in the middle. The CDR3 is 18 amino acids. CDR3 nucleotides: TGTGCCACCAGTGGCTCTCGGGACGGCCTTTCCGGGACAGATACGCAGTATTTT. Translation gives CATSGSRDGLSGTDTQYF.

The CDR3 sequence is CATGGTDRHGQFF. The CDR3 DNA is TGTGCCACCGGGGGGACTGACCGTCACGGGCAGTTCTTC. The V and J genes are TRBV24-1 and TRBJ2-1, with D possibly TRBD2 on 6 matching bases. CDR3 length: 13 amino acids. V dropped 9 bases and J dropped 12 bases, with 20 bases sitting between them. The germline V gene has CDR1 KGHDR and CDR2 SFDVKD.

J is TRBJ1-1 and V is TRBV4-2; TRBD1 might be the D (6 bases). Trimming removed 7 bases at V and 3 bases at J, with 15 bases between. Germline V CDR1 and CDR2: LGHNA, YNFKEQ. The CDR3 has 14 residues. The CDR3 nucleotides read TGTGCCAGCATGGCCGACAGGTCCGACACTGAAGCTTTCTTT. It codes for CASMADRSDTEAFF.

This chain links TRBV14 with TRBJ1-1; D remains unclear. This CDR3 is 15 amino acids long. V was shortened by 0 bases and J by 0 bases, with 8 bases between the two germline ends. Germline V gene lookup returns CDR1 SGHDN and CDR2 FVKESK. The CDR3 region has the DNA TGTGCCAGCAGCCAAGACAGGCGTGTGAACACTGAAGCTTTCTTT. This gives the protein CASSQDRRVNTEAFF.

The CDR3 DNA sequence: TGCGCCAGCCACCGGCGGGACGGCTACAATGAGCAGTTCTTC. It codes for CASHRRDGYNEQFF. The V call is TRBV5-1, the J call TRBJ2-1, with D tentatively TRBD2 (6 bases). V was pared by 7 bases and J by 3 bases, with 14 bases between. Germline assignment: CDR1 SGHRS and CDR2 YFSETQ. CDR3 length: 14 residues. Drawing the rest from reference TRBV5-1 and TRBJ2-1, the complete variable domain is KAGVTQTPRYLIKTRGQQVTLSCSPISGHRSVSWYQQTPGQGLQFLFEYFSETQRNKGNFPGRFSGRQFSNSRSEMNVSTLELGDSALYLCASHRRDGYNEQFFGPGTRLTVL.

This clonotype was detected a few times. The rearrangement links TRBV4-1 to TRBJ2-2; weak D call: TRBD1 (6 bases). Germline CDR1 MGHRA, CDR2 YSYEKL. This CDR3 is 17 amino acids long. V shed 5 bases and J shed 4 bases, with 20 bases lying between them. The CDR3 DNA follows: TGCGCCAGCAGCGCCCAGTCCCGCCAGGGGAGCACCGGGGAGCTGTTTTTT. Translation: CASSAQSRQGSTGELFF.

This clonotype has just a few counts. V is TRBV4-2 and J is TRBJ2-1; D possibly corresponds to TRBD1 (6 bases). The germline V gene has CDR1 LGHNA and CDR2 YNFKEQ. The CDR3 length is 17 residues. V lost 0 bases and J lost 4, with 16 bases in between. The CDR3 loop is CASSQEESGVRYNEQFF. As DNA, the CDR3 is TGTGCCAGCAGCCAAGAAGAGTCAGGGGTACGGTACAATGAGCAGTTCTTC.

This clonotype was detected ten times or more. The chain uses TRBV20-1 and TRBJ1-6; D not resolved. CDR1 is DFQATT, CDR2 SNEGSKA, per germline (reference sequence). CDR3 size: 12 residues. Trimming took off 3 bases at V and 11 bases at J, with 11 bases between the two ends. For the CDR3, the DNA is TGCAGTGCTAGTGTGGTCCCAGCACCCCTCCACTTT. It yields the protein CSASVVPAPLHF.

A remark on this clonotype: This may come from a read error, since a much larger clone is one base off. The gene calls are TRBV7-6 and TRBJ2-1; 8 nucleotides match TRBD1. From germline, CDR1 is SGHVS and CDR2 FNYEAQ. This CDR3 is built from 15 residues. CDR3 sequence: CANSRGQGYANEQFF. Written as DNA, the CDR3 is TGTGCCAACAGCCGTGGACAGGGCTACGCTAATGAGCAGTTCTTC.

This clonotype was seen a handful of times. The chain links TRBV7-9 to TRBJ1-1; D may be TRBD1 (5 bases). CDR1 SEHNR and CDR2 FQNEAQ come from the germline V gene (reference sequence). Trimming shortened V by 5 bases and J by 4 bases, and 17 bases separated the two germline ends. CDR3 length equals 15 residues. The CDR3 DNA is TGTGCCAGCAGCCCTCCGGGAGGGGATCCCACTGAAGCTTTCTTT. Translation gives CASSPPGGDPTEAFF.